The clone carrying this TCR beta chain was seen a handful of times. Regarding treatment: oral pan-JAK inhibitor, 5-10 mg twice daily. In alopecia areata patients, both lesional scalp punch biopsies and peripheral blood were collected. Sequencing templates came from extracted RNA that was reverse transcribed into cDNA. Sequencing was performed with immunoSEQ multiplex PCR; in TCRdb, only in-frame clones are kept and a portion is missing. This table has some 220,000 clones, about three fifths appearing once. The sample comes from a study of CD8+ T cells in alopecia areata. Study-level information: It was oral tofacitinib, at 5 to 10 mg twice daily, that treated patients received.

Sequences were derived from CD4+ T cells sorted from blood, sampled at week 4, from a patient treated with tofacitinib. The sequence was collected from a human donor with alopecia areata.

CDR3 region: CASRNPGLDLPNEQFF. For the CDR3, the DNA is TGTGCCAGCAGAAACCCGGGACTAGACCTTCCAAATGAGCAGTTCTTC. The gene calls are TRBV7-9 and TRBJ2-1, with 8 bases lining up with TRBD2. Germline-derived CDR1 and CDR2 are SEHNR and FQNEAQ (reference sequence). V lost 6 bases and J lost 7; bases outside the gene matches: 14. The CDR3 runs 16 residues. The whole variable domain, filled in from reference TRBV7-9 and TRBJ2-1, reads DTGVSQNPRHKITKRGQNVTFRCDPISEHNRLYWYRQTLGQGPEFLTYFQNEAQLEKSRLLSDRFSAERPKGSFSTLEIQRTEQGDSAMYLCASRNPGLDLPNEQFFGPGTRLTVL.